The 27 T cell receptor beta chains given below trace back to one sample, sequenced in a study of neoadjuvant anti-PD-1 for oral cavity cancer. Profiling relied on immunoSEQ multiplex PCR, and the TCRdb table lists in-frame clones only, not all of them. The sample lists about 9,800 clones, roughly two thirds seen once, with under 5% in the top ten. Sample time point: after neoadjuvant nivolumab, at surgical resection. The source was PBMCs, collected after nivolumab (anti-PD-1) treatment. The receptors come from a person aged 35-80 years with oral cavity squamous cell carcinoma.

Here the CDR3 reads CSVEDRMSSYNEQFF. DNA for the CDR3: TGCAGCGTTGAAGACAGGATGAGCTCCTACAATGAGCAGTTCTTC. The V gene is TRBV29-1, the J gene TRBJ2-1; D gene ambiguous. This CDR3 spans 15 amino acids. Per germline, CDR1 SQVTM and CDR2 ANQGSEA. V lost 0 bases and J lost 0, with 9 bases in between.

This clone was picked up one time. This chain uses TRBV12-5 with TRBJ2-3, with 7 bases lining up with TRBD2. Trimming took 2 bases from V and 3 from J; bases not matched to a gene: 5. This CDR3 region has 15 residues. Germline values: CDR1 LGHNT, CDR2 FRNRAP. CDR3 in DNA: TGTGCTAGTGGTTTGTCTAGCGGATTTACAGATACGCAGTATTTT. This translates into CASGLSSGFTDTQYF.

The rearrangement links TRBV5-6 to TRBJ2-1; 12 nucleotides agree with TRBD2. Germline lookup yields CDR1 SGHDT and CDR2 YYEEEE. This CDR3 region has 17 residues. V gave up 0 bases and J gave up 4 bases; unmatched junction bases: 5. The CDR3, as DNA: TGTGCCAGCAGCTTGGAACGGACTAGCGGGGCTTACAATGAGCAGTTCTTC. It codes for CASSLERTSGAYNEQFF.

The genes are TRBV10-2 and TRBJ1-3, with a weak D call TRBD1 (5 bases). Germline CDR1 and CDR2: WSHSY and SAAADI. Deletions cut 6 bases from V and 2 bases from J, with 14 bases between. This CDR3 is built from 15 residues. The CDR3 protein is CASRPVGATGNTIYF. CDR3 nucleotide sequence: TGCGCCAGCAGACCCGTAGGGGCAACTGGAAACACCATATATTTT.

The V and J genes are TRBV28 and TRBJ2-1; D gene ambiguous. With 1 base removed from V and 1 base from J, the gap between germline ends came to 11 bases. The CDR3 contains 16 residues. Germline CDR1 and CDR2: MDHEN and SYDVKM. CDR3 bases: TGTGCCAGCAGTTTATTAGACGGAGCTTCCTACAATGAGCAGTTCTTC. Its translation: CASSLLDGASYNEQFF.

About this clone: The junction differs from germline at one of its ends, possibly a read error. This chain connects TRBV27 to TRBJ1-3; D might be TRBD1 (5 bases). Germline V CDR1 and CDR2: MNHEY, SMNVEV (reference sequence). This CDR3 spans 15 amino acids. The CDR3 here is CASSLNPGSGSTIYF. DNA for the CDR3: TGTGCCAGCAGTTTAAACCCAGGGTCTGGAAGCACCATATATTTT.

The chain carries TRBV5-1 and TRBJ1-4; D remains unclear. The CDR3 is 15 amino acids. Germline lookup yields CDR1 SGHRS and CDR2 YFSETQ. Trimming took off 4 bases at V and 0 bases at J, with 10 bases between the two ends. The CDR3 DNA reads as TGCGCCAGCAGCCCAAACACAGCAACTAATGAAAAACTGTTTTTT. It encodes CASSPNTATNEKLFF.

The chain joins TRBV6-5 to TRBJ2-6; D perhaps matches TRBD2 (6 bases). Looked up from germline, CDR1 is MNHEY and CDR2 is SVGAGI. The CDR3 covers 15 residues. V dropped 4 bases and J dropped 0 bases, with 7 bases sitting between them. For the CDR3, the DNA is TGTGCCAGCAGTTCCGGGGGCTCTGGGGCCAACGTCCTGACTTTC. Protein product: CASSSGGSGANVLTF.

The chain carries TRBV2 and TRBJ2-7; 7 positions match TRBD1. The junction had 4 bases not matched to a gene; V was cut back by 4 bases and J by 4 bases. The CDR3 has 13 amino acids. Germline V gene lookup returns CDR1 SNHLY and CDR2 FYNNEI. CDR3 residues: CASSVTGVYEQYF. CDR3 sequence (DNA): TGTGCCAGCAGTGTTACAGGGGTATACGAGCAGTACTTC.

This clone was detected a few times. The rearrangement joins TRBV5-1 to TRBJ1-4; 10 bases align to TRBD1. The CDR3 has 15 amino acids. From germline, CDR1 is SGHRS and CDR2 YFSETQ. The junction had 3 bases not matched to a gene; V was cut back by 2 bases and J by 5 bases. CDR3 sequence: CASSFRTGGNEKLFF. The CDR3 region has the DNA TGCGCCAGCAGCTTTCGGACAGGGGGGAATGAAAAACTGTTTTTT.

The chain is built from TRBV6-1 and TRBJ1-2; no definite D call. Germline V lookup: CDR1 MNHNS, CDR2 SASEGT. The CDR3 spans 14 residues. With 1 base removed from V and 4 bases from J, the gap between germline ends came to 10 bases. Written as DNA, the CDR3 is TGTGCCAGCAGTGAAGTCCGGCCCCCCTATGGCTACACCTTC. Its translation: CASSEVRPPYGYTF.

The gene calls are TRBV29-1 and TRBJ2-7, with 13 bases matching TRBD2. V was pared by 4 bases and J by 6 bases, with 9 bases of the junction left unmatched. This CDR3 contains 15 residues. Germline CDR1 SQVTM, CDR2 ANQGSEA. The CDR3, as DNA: TGCAGCGTTGCTTGGACTAGCGGGAGTCTGGGCGAGCAGTACTTC. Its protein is CSVAWTSGSLGEQYF.

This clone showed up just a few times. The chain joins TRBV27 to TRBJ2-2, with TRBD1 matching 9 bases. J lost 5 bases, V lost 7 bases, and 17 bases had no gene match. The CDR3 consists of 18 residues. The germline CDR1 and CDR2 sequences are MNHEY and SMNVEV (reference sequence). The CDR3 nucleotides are TGTGCCAGCAAACCGGACAGGGGTCAAGGGGCCTGGACCGGGGAGCTGTTTTTT. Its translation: CASKPDRGQGAWTGELFF.

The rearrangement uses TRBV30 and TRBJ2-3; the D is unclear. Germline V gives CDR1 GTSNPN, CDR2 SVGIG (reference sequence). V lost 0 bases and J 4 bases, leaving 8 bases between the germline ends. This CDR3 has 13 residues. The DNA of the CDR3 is TGTGCCTGGAGTGTACGTGGTGCAGATACGCAGTATTTT. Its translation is CAWSVRGADTQYF.

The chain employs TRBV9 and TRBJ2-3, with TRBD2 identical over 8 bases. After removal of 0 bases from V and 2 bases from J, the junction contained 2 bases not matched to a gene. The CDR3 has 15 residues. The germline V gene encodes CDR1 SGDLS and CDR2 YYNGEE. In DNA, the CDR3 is TGTGCCAGCAGCGTAGCGCGGGGGGACACAGATACGCAGTATTTT. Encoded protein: CASSVARGDTDTQYF.

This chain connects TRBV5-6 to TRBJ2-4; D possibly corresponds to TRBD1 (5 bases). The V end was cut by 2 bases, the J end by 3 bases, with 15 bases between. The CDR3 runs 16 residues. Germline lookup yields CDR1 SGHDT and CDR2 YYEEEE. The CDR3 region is CASSFWVGRSKNIQYF. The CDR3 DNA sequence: TGTGCCAGCAGCTTCTGGGTGGGGCGAAGCAAAAACATTCAGTACTTC.

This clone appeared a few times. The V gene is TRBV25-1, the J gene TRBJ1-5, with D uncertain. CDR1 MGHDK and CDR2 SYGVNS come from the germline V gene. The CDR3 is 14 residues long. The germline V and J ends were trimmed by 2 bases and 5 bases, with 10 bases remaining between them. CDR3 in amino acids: CASSEMQVDQPQHF. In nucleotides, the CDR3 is TGTGCCAGCAGTGAAATGCAGGTAGATCAGCCCCAGCATTTT.

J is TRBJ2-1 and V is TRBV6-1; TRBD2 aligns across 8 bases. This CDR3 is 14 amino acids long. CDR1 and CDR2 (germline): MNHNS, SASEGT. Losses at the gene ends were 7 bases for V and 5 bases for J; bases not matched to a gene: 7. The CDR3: CASITGGFDNEQFF. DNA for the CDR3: TGTGCCAGCATAACGGGGGGGTTCGACAATGAGCAGTTCTTC.

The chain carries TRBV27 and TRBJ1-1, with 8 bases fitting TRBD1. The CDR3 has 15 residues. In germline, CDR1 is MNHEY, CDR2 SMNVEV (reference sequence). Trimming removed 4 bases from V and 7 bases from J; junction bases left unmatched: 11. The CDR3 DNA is TGTGCCAGCAGTTCTTTCACAGGGGGGACGGGTGAAGCTTTCTTT. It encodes CASSSFTGGTGEAFF.

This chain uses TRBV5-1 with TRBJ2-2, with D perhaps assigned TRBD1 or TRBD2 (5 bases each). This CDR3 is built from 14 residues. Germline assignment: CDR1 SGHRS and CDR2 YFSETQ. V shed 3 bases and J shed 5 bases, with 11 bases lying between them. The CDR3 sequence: CASSWTWGTGELFF. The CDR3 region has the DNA TGCGCCAGCAGCTGGACTTGGGGGACCGGGGAGCTGTTTTTT.

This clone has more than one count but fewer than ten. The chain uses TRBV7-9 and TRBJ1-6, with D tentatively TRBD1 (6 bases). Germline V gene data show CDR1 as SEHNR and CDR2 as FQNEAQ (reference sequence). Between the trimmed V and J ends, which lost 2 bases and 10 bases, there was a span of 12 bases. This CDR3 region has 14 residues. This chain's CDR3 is CASSLQGRESPLHF. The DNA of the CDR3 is TGTGCCAGCAGCTTACAGGGGCGGGAGTCACCCCTCCACTTT.

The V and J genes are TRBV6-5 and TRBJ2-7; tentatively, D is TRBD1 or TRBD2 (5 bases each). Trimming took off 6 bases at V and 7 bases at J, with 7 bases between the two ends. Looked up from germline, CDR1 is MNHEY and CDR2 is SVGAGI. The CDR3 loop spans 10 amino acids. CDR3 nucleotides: TGTGCCAGCAGAGGGGAGGAGCAGTACTTC. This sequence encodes CASRGEEQYF.

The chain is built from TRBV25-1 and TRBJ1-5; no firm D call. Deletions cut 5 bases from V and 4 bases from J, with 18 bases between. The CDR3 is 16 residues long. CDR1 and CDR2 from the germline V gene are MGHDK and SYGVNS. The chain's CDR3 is CASSPLAASGNQPQHF. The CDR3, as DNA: TGTGCCAGCAGTCCCCTGGCCGCCTCCGGGAATCAGCCCCAGCATTTT.

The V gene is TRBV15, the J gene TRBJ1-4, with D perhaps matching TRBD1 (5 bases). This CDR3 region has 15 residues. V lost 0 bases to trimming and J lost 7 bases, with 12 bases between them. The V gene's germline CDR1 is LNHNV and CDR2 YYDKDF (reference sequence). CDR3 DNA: TGTGCCACCAGCAGAGACCCGGGACGAGGTGAAAAACTGTTTTTT. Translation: CATSRDPGRGEKLFF.

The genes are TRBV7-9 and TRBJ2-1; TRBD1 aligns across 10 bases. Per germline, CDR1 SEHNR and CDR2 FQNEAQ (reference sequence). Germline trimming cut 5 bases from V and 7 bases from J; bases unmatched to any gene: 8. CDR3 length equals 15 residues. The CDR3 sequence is CASSRDRGPLNEQFF. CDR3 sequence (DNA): TGTGCCAGCAGCCGGGACAGGGGTCCCCTGAATGAGCAGTTCTTC.

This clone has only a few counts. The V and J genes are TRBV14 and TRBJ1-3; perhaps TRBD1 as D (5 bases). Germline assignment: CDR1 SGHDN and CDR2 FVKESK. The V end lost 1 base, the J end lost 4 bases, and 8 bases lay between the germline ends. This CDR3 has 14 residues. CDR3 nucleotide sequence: TGTGCCAGCAGCCAAGTGGGGCTAGGAAACACCATATATTTT. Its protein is CASSQVGLGNTIYF.

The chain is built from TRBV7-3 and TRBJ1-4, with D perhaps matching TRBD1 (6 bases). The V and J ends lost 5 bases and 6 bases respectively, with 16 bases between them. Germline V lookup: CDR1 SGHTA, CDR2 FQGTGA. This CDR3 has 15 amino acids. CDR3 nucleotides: TGTGCCAGCAGCAAGATGGGGGCGTTGGATGAAAAACTGTTTTTT. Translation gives CASSKMGALDEKLFF.